The clone carrying this TCR beta chain was picked up many times. Its cognate antigen is unknown. This sample is part of a study of Graves' ophthalmopathy and Graves' hyperthyroidism. Notes on the study in general: Blood samples also showed most expanded thyroid clonotypes exceeding 0.001 frequency. As the model predicted ophthalmopathy progression, it achieved a sensitivity of 70% to 71% and a specificity of about 78%.

The CDR3 spans 16 residues. Looked up from germline, CDR1 is SGHVS and CDR2 is FQNEAQ. V was shortened by 2 bases and J by 5 bases, with 18 bases between the two germline ends. Physicians reached a diagnosis by relying on clinical symptoms, serum thyroxine, TRAb, thyroid ultrasound and orbital computed tomography. Transcripts of RNA were the source for amplifying TCR beta CDR3 regions. After a first-round RT-PCR with HTBI primers, a second-round multiplex PCR was run. One entry per CDR3 protein, called by TCRdb with MiXCR from the multiplex PCR reads. The repertoire holds 200,000 to 250,000 distinct CDR3 sequences, around a fifth seen once, with approximately 40% in the top ten.

The sequence was obtained from a woman in her forties or fifties with Graves' ophthalmopathy. Sequencing was done on a sample of peripheral blood. The gene calls are TRBV7-8 and TRBJ1-2; a possible D gene is TRBD1 (5 bases). For the CDR3, the DNA is TGTGCCAGCAGCTTAAAGGGGTTAGGGCAGGCTTATGGCTACACCTTC. Protein product: CASSLKGLGQAYGYTF.